This T cell receptor (beta chain) was identified during a study of tumor and adjacent non-tumor tissue in lung cancer. Study-level information: Each sample yielded 3.5 million to 5 million productive TCRbeta reads on average. Study-level points and caveats: Top 100 clones took a larger repertoire share in normal lung. Tumor tissue had significantly higher TCR diversity than normal lung. Shorter survival was associated with higher TCR diversity in tumors.

No cell sorting was done before RNA was extracted from the tissue. This non-tumor lung sample came from over 3 cm beyond the tumor edge. Points on this clonotype: Its cognate antigen is unknown. Sequence at one end of the junction differs from germline and may be a read error.

A modified ARM-PCR protocol with three rounds of nested PCR amplified TCRbeta. TCRdb called the multiplex PCR reads again in MiXCR, with one record for every CDR3 protein. The repertoire holds under 95,000 distinct CDR3 sequences, with more than 80% as singletons. In germline, CDR1 is SGHAT, CDR2 FQDESV (reference sequence). This CDR3 is 16 amino acids long. This chain joins TRBV11-1 and TRBJ2-7; a weak D match, TRBD2 (5 bases). Sequencing input: distant non-tumor lung tissue. The sequence was collected from a man aged 55-75 years with non-small cell lung cancer. CDR3 in amino acids: CASSLAIRDNSYKQYF. DNA for the CDR3: TGTGCCAGCAGTTTAGCGATTCGTGACAACTCCTACAAGCAGTACTTC.